This T cell receptor beta chain was sequenced during a study of T cell responses to AZD1222 COVID-19 vaccine. Assay used: immunoSEQ multiplex PCR; TCRdb lists only in-frame clones, some missing. The sample includes roughly 140,000 clones, just over 90% of them seen just once. This CDR3 is 15 amino acids long. V lost 0 bases to trimming and J lost 9 bases, with 13 bases between them. Germline loops: CDR1 SGDLS, CDR2 YYNGEE. This clonotype originated in an adult in good health. The chain has TRBV9 and TRBJ1-6; tentative D call: TRBD1 (5 bases). Sequenced here: peripheral blood, sampled on day 0 of MenACWY control vaccination. The CDR3 sequence: CASSVDPGTASPLHF. The CDR3 coding sequence is TGTGCCAGCAGCGTAGATCCAGGGACGGCTTCACCCCTCCACTTT.